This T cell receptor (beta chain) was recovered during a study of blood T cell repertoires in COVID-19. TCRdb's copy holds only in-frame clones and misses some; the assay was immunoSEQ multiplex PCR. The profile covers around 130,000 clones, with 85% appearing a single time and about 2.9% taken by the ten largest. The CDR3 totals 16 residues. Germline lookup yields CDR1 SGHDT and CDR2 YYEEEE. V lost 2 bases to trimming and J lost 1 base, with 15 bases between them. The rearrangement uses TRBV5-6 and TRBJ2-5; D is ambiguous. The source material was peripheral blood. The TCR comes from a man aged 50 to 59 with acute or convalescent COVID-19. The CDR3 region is CASSLSGPALQETQYF. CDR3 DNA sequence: TGTGCCAGCAGCTTAAGTGGGCCAGCACTCCAAGAGACCCAGTACTTC.